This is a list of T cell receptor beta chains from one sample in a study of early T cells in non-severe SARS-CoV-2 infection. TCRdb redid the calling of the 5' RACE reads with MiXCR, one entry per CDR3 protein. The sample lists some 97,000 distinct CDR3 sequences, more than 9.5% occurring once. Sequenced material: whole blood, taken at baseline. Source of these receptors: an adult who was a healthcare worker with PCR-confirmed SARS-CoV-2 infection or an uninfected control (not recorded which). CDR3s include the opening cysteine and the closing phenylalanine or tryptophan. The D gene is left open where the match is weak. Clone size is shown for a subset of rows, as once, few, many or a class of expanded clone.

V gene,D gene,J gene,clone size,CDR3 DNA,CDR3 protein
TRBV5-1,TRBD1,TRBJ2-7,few,TGCGCCAGCACCCGAGCCCCGGGACAGGGCTACGAGCAGTACTTC,CASTRAPGQGYEQYF
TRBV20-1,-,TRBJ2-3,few,TGCAGTGCTATCGCGCGCGGCGATACGCAGTATTTT,CSAIARGDTQYF
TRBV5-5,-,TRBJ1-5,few,TGTGCCAGCAGCCTCGAGTGGAGCAATCAGCCCCAGCATTTT,CASSLEWSNQPQHF
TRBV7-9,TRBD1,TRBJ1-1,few,TGTGCCAGCAGCCGGGGGGACAGGACAGTCTCCGAAGCTTTCTTT,CASSRGDRTVSEAFF
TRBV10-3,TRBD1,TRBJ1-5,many,TGTGCCATCAGTGATTACCACCGGGACAGCCCGTTATTCAATCAGCCCCAGCATTTT,CAISDYHRDSPLFNQPQHF
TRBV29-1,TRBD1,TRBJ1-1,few,TGCAGCGGGGGACAGGCTCGGAGCACTGAAGCTTTCTTT,CSGGQARSTEAFF
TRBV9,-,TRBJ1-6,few,TGTGCCAGCAGCGTTGCGGGGTGGAATAATTCACCCCTCCACTTT,CASSVAGWNNSPLHF
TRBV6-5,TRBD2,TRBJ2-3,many,TGTGCCAGCAGTTACGAACTAGCGGGAGATTCCGATACGCAGTATTTT,CASSYELAGDSDTQYF
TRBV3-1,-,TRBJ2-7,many,TGTGCCAGCAGCCAAGGTGGCGGGGACGAGCAGTACTTC,CASSQGGGDEQYF
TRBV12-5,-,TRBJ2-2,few,TGTGCTAGTGGTTTGTTACTAGCCGGAGGTCCCGGGGAGCTGTTTTTT,CASGLLLAGGPGELFF
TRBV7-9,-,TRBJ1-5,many,TGTGCCAGCAGCTCCTGGGCAGAGAATAGCAATCAGCCCCAGCATTTT,CASSSWAENSNQPQHF
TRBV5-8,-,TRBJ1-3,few,TGTGCCAGTAAAGGGGATGAAAACACCATATATTTT,CASKGDENTIYF
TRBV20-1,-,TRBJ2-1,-,TGCAGTGCCGCCCAGGGGGGGAGGGCCCTAGACAATGAGCAGTTCTTC,CSAAQGGRALDNEQFF
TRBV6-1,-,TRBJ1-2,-,TGTGCCAGCAGACCCGACGGAGGCACGGGCTACACCTTC,CASRPDGGTGYTF
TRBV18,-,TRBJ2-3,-,TGTGCCAGCTCAGCGATGACAGACGGCACAGATACGCAGTATTTT,CASSAMTDGTDTQYF
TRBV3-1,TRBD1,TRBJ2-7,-,TGTGCCAGCAGGGGGACAGGCTACGAGCAGTACTTC,CASRGTGYEQYF
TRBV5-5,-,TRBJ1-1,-,TGTGCCAGCAGCAGCTGGAACACTGAAGCTTTCTTT,CASSSWNTEAFF